These T cell receptor beta chains were read from a single sample in a study of blood T cell repertoires in COVID-19. Here immunoSEQ multiplex PCR was the method, and the copy in TCRdb shows in-frame clones only, minus some. The profile shows 200,000 to 250,000 clones, around 82% of them singletons. What was sequenced was peripheral blood. These receptors originate from a human donor in a cohort sampled during active COVID-19. CDR3s include the opening cysteine and the closing phenylalanine or tryptophan. Each record gives: J gene, V gene, D gene, clone size, CDR3 protein, CDR3 DNA. The D gene is left open where the match is weak. Size values are once, few and many counts, or a class for expanded clones, and some rows have none.

>TRBJ2-7|TRBV28|NA|NA
CASSPGVYEQYF
TGTGCCAGCAGCCCCGGGGTATACGAGCAGTACTTC
>TRBJ1-5|TRBV21-1|NA|NA
CASPQEGWPQHF
TGTGCCAGCCCCCAAGAGGGCTGGCCCCAGCATTTT
>TRBJ1-2|TRBV29-1|NA|NA
CSVTWGHGYTF
TGCAGCGTCACTTGGGGACACGGCTACACCTTC
>TRBJ2-5|TRBV11-2|TRBD2|NA
CATQRPGTRQTQYF
TGTGCCACCCAACGGCCCGGGACTAGACAGACCCAGTACTTC
>TRBJ2-2|TRBV5-5|NA|NA
CASSFPSEGRGNTGELFF
TGTGCCAGCAGCTTCCCCTCCGAGGGGCGGGGGAACACCGGGGAGCTGTTTTTT
>TRBJ2-3|TRBV29-1|TRBD1|NA
CSVGQGATDTQYF
TGCAGCGTTGGTCAGGGGGCTACAGATACGCAGTATTTT
>TRBJ2-5|TRBV30|NA|NA
CAWDTGFQETQYF
TGTGCCTGGGATACAGGATTCCAAGAGACCCAGTACTTC
>TRBJ2-7|TRBV3-1/TRBV3-2|TRBD2|NA
CASSTRTSGVNEQYF
TGTGCCAGCAGCACCCGGACTAGCGGGGTCAACGAGCAGTACTTC
>TRBJ1-3|TRBV27|TRBD1|NA
CASSPGTGPGSGNTIYF
TGTGCCAGCAGTCCGGGGACAGGTCCGGGCTCTGGAAACACCATATATTTT
>TRBJ1-1|TRBV14|NA|NA
CASSQGFAGSAAFF
TGTGCCAGCAGCCAAGGGTTTGCGGGGTCTGCAGCTTTCTTT
>TRBJ2-3|TRBV5-6|NA|few
CASSFASSGDTQYF
TGTGCCAGCAGCTTTGCTAGCTCCGGAGATACGCAGTATTTT
>TRBJ2-7|TRBV25-1|NA|NA
CASSEVGTNSYEQYF
TGTGCCAGCAGTGAGGTAGGGACAAATTCCTACGAGCAGTACTTC
>TRBJ2-1|TRBV7-3|NA|NA
CASSPEGASYNEQFF
TGTGCCAGCAGCCCGGAGGGCGCGTCCTACAATGAGCAGTTCTTC
>TRBJ1-3|TRBV28|NA|NA
CASSLGANTIYF
TGTGCCAGCAGTTTAGGGGCTAACACCATATATTTT
>TRBJ2-7|TRBV7-9|NA|many
CASSSGAGSYEQYF
TGTGCCAGCAGCTCAGGGGCCGGCTCCTACGAGCAGTACTTC
>TRBJ1-2|TRBV30|TRBD1|NA
CAWTSQGFYGYTF
TGTGCCTGGACTTCACAGGGGTTCTATGGCTACACCTTC
>TRBJ1-2|TRBV7-9|NA|NA
CASSFDSFYGYTF
TGTGCCAGCAGCTTTGACAGTTTCTATGGCTACACCTTC
>TRBJ2-3|TRBV14|TRBD1|NA
CASSHRRTGVWDTQYF
TGTGCCAGCAGCCACCGGCGGACAGGGGTATGGGATACGCAGTATTTT
>TRBJ1-2|TRBV9|TRBD1|NA
CASSDDRGTNYGYTF
TGTGCCAGCAGCGATGACAGGGGAACGAACTATGGCTACACCTTC
>TRBJ1-1|TRBV7-9|NA|NA
CASRPGGEYTEAFF
TGTGCCAGCCGTCCGGGAGGGGAGTACACTGAAGCTTTCTTT
>TRBJ2-1|TRBV2|TRBD1|few
CASSGGQGDHEQFF
TGTGCCAGCAGTGGGGGACAGGGGGATCATGAGCAGTTCTTC
>TRBJ2-1|TRBV5-4|NA|once
CAKWADYNEQFF
TGTGCCAAGTGGGCAGACTACAATGAGCAGTTCTTC
>TRBJ1-5|TRBV2|TRBD1|NA
CASSAGTAINQPQHF
TGTGCCAGCAGTGCCGGGACAGCAATCAATCAGCCCCAGCATTTT
>TRBJ1-1|TRBV6-5|TRBD1|NA
CASSKGQSMNTEAFF
TGTGCCAGCAGCAAGGGACAGAGCATGAACACTGAAGCTTTCTTT
>TRBJ2-2|TRBV7-2|NA|NA
CASSAQGTGELFF
TGTGCCAGCAGCGCCCAGGGGACCGGGGAGCTGTTTTTT
>TRBJ1-4|TRBV5-5|NA|NA
CASSSLYRDSNEKLFF
TGTGCCAGCAGCTCATTATACAGGGATTCTAATGAAAAACTGTTTTTT